The 11 T cell receptor beta chains below all came from one sample that was sequenced in a study of T cell responses to AZD1222 COVID-19 vaccine. Libraries were prepared by immunoSEQ multiplex PCR; TCRdb keeps only in-frame clonotypes and omits some of them. Here the sample spans some 150,000 clones, under 95% being singletons. This specimen was peripheral blood, taken on day 0 of AZD1222 vaccination. The receptor set was obtained from an adult in good health.

This chain uses TRBV3-1 (or the pseudogene TRBV3-2) with TRBJ1-3, with D possibly being TRBD1 (5 bases). The CDR3 is 20 residues long. Trimming removed 0 bases from V and 0 bases from J, with 21 bases in between. The germline CDR1 and CDR2 sequences are LGHDT and YNNKEL (reference sequence). The CDR3 loop is CASSQDLGVDRGLSGNTIYF. The CDR3 nucleotides read TGTGCCAGCAGCCAAGATCTTGGGGTAGACAGAGGCCTCTCTGGAAACACCATATATTTT.

J is TRBJ2-1 and V is TRBV7-8; 13 positions agree with TRBD2. CDR1 is SGHVS, CDR2 FQNEAQ, per germline. The CDR3 consists of 16 residues. Unmatched junction bases numbered 5, after V lost 5 bases and J lost 4 bases. In DNA, the CDR3 is TGTGCCAGCAGCCCCCCGACTAGCGGGGGGTACAATGAGCAGTTCTTC. It is translated as CASSPPTSGGYNEQFF.

The CDR3 spells CASSYSGGDTQYF. The CDR3 nucleotides are TGTGCCAGCAGTTACTCCGGAGGAGATACGCAGTATTTT. J is TRBJ2-3 and V is TRBV6-5, with D possibly matching TRBD2 (5 bases). The CDR3 runs 13 residues. Trimming shortened V by 0 bases and J by 5 bases, and 6 bases separated the two germline ends. Germline assignment: CDR1 MNHEY and CDR2 SVGAGI.

In this sample, this clone turned up once. The chain recombines TRBV18 with TRBJ2-1; weak D call: TRBD2 (5 bases). Trimming removed 0 bases from V and 10 bases from J, with 7 bases in between. There are 12 residues in the CDR3. The V gene's germline CDR1 is KGHSH and CDR2 LQKENI. As DNA, the CDR3 is TGTGCCAGCTCACCACCGACGGGGGAGCAGTTCTTC. Encoded protein: CASSPPTGEQFF. The full variable domain, in which reference TRBV18 and TRBJ2-1 provide the parts outside the CDR3, is NAGVMQNPRHLVRRRGQEARLRCSPMKGHSHVYWYRQLPEEGLKFMVYLQKENIIDESGMPKERFSAEFPKEGPSILRIQQVVRGDSAAYFCASSPPTGEQFFGPGTRLTVL.

The genes are TRBV6-5 and TRBJ2-5; D gene unclear. This CDR3 is 13 amino acids long. Germline CDR1 is MNHEY and CDR2 is SVGAGI. The V gene lost 6 bases and the J gene lost 2 bases, with 10 bases spanning the gap. CDR3 DNA: TGTGCCAGCAGCCCCGAGAGGCAAGAGACCCAGTACTTC. Translation: CASSPERQETQYF.

V is TRBV15 and J is TRBJ2-1; a weak D match, TRBD1 (5 bases). The CDR3 length is 14 residues. Germline lookup yields CDR1 LNHNV and CDR2 YYDKDF (reference sequence). Trimming removed 5 bases from V and 7 bases from J, with 15 bases in between. The CDR3 spells CATSVSLGRNEQFF. The CDR3 DNA follows: TGTGCCACCAGCGTCAGCTTGGGGCGTAATGAGCAGTTCTTC.

The chain recombines TRBV19 with TRBJ1-1, with 11 bases matching TRBD1. V lost 2 bases and J lost 1; bases outside the gene matches: 6. The germline CDR1 and CDR2 sequences are LNHDA and SQIVND (reference sequence). The CDR3 covers 17 residues. CDR3 loop: CASSILGQGAGNTEAFF. CDR3 in DNA: TGTGCCAGTAGTATACTCGGACAGGGGGCAGGGAACACTGAAGCTTTCTTT.

This chain links TRBV27 with TRBJ2-2; 7 bases map to TRBD2. The CDR3 extends over 18 amino acids. Germline-derived CDR1 and CDR2 are MNHEY and SMNVEV (reference sequence). V lost 0 bases and J lost 0; bases outside the gene matches: 7. CDR3 residues: CASSLSSRAGTNTGELFF. The CDR3 DNA reads TGTGCCAGCAGTTTATCCTCCCGAGCGGGGACGAACACCGGGGAGCTGTTTTTT.

The J gene is TRBJ1-1, the V gene TRBV5-1; 7 nucleotides align to TRBD1. Germline assignment: CDR1 SGHRS and CDR2 YFSETQ. The V gene end was trimmed by 4 bases and the J gene end by 1 base; junction bases not matched to a gene: 4. The CDR3 spans 14 residues. CDR3 DNA sequence: TGCGCCAGCAGCCAGACAGGGCAGAACACTGAAGCTTTCTTT. It yields the protein CASSQTGQNTEAFF.

The V gene is TRBV4-3, the J gene TRBJ1-6; no firm D call. V lost 3 bases to trimming and J lost 7 bases, with 4 bases between them. The V gene's germline CDR1 is LGHNA and CDR2 YSLEER. CDR3 length: 12 amino acids. The CDR3 is CASSQTNSPLHF. For the CDR3, the DNA is TGCGCCAGCAGCCAGACCAATTCACCCCTCCACTTT.

The rearrangement joins TRBV2 to TRBJ1-1; D gene unclear. The CDR3 is 13 residues long. Germline CDR1 and CDR2: SNHLY and FYNNEI. Trimming took off 4 bases at V and 4 bases at J, with 10 bases between the two ends. The CDR3 protein is CASSGGIATEAFF. In nucleotides, the CDR3 is TGTGCCAGCAGTGGGGGTATTGCCACTGAAGCTTTCTTT.